This T cell receptor beta chain was sequenced in a study of blood T cell dynamics during melanoma immunotherapy. Study-level background: First-line therapy was either pembrolizumab or nivolumab with ipilimumab for metastatic melanoma.

Assay: immunoSEQ multiplex PCR; the TCRdb copy retains only in-frame clones and omits some. The sample lists 7,800 or so clones; around 84% were seen once. The CDR3 sequence is 17 residues long. The V end was cut by 5 bases, the J end by 3 bases, with 20 bases between. The germline V gene has CDR1 LNHDA and CDR2 SQIVND (reference sequence). Sample time point: week 3, after first cycle of checkpoint inhibitor. The sample here was blood, taken from a patient treated with checkpoint blockade. The V and J genes are TRBV19 and TRBJ2-1, with D perhaps matching TRBD1 or TRBD2 (5 bases each). The TCR sequence derives from a human donor with melanoma. The chain's CDR3 is CASSVGTANKYYNEQFF. For the CDR3, the DNA is TGTGCCAGTAGTGTCGGGACCGCGAATAAGTACTACAATGAGCAGTTCTTC.